A selection of T cell receptor beta chains follows, all from one sample in a study of cytomegalovirus exposure and HLA in healthy donors. The method was immunoSEQ multiplex PCR; TCRdb's version includes in-frame clones alone and lacks a portion of them. The sample lists over 50,000 clones, 77% seen once, with around 2.4% in the top ten. Sequenced input: PBMCs. The receptor source for this set is a female donor in good health and CMV-seronegative. Both conserved end residues are part of each CDR3. The D gene is left open where the match is weak. Size values are once, few and many counts, or a class for expanded clones, and some rows have none.

TRBJ2-2 TRBD1 NA TRBV2 CATNGQGTGELFF TGTGCCACCAATGGACAGGGTACTGGGGAGCTGTTTTTT
TRBJ1-1 NA NA TRBV7-9 CASSFGPGHSNTEAFF TGTGCCAGCAGCTTCGGACCGGGACACTCTAACACTGAAGCTTTCTTT
TRBJ2-1 TRBD2 few TRBV5-4 CASTLSLAGALSYNEQFF TGTGCCAGCACCTTGAGTCTAGCGGGGGCATTATCTTACAATGAGCAGTTCTTC
TRBJ2-7 TRBD1 NA TRBV7-2 CASSPRQGSGEQYF TGTGCCAGCAGCCCGAGACAGGGGTCGGGGGAGCAGTACTTC
TRBJ2-2 TRBD1 NA TRBV6-1 CASSEGTGAGELFF TGTGCCAGCAGTGAAGGGACAGGGGCCGGGGAGCTGTTTTTT
TRBJ2-2 TRBD2 NA TRBV7-9 CASSMGLAGGELFF TGTGCCAGCAGCATGGGACTAGCGGGCGGGGAGCTGTTTTTT
TRBJ1-2 NA NA TRBV14 CASSQDLVYGYTF TGTGCCAGCAGCCAAGATTTAGTCTATGGCTACACCTTC
TRBJ2-3 NA NA TRBV28 CASSSSSVSTDTQYF TGTGCCAGCAGTTCCTCGTCCGTTAGCACAGATACGCAGTATTTT
TRBJ2-7 TRBD1 NA TRBV9 CASSGGQGGDEQYF TGTGCCAGCAGCGGCGGACAGGGCGGCGACGAGCAGTACTTC
TRBJ1-2 TRBD1 few TRBV5-6 CASSSLDRNYGYTF TGTGCCAGCAGCTCCCTGGACAGGAACTATGGCTACACCTTC
TRBJ2-2 TRBD2 NA TRBV7-3 CASSLTGLARGVTGELFF TGTGCCAGCAGCTTAACCGGACTAGCGAGAGGGGTCACCGGGGAGCTGTTTTTT
TRBJ2-7 TRBD1 NA TRBV2 CASSDWDRVYEQYF TGTGCCAGCAGTGATTGGGACAGGGTCTACGAGCAGTACTTC
TRBJ2-7 NA few TRBV2 CASNLTPDRSSYEQYF TGTGCCAGCAACCTTACCCCGGACAGAAGCTCCTACGAGCAGTACTTC
TRBJ2-1 NA NA TRBV28 CASSSGQPSNEQFF TGTGCCAGCAGTTCCGGACAGCCGAGCAATGAGCAGTTCTTC
TRBJ1-4 NA NA TRBV5-1 CASSKDTVGEKLFF TGCGCCAGCAGCAAGGACACGGTCGGGGAAAAACTGTTTTTT
TRBJ1-4 NA NA TRBV19 CASRLGGELFF TGTGCCAGTAGATTGGGAGGGGAACTGTTTTTT